Each of the 4 T cell receptor beta chains below was sequenced from the same sample in a study of blood T cells in healthy people across ages. Through a sample-barcoded 5' primer and a J-beta primer mix, a second PCR was run for roughly 7 to 11 cycles. TCRdb re-derived calls from the 5' RACE reads in MiXCR, one entry per CDR3 protein. This table holds approximately 850,000 distinct CDR3 sequences, roughly 44% found once. The specimen sequenced was blood. The receptors derive from a man aged 55 to 70 in good health.

This clonotype has only a few counts. The chain is built from TRBV7-9 and TRBJ1-2; D remains ambiguous. The germline V gene encodes CDR1 SEHNR and CDR2 FQNEAQ (reference sequence). The CDR3 runs 14 residues. V shed 4 bases and J shed 5 bases, with 14 bases lying between them. The CDR3 here is CASSSTYRGYGYTF. DNA for the CDR3: TGTGCCAGCAGCTCGACATACAGAGGATATGGCTACACCTTC.

This clonotype was counted only a few times. The rearrangement links TRBV7-9 to TRBJ2-7; D may be TRBD1 (6 bases). From germline, CDR1 is SEHNR and CDR2 FQNEAQ (reference sequence). CDR3 size: 12 residues. The V end lost 0 bases, the J end lost 7 bases, and 7 bases lay between the germline ends. The CDR3 protein is CASSLAGQEQYF. The CDR3 DNA follows: TGTGCCAGCAGCTTAGCAGGACAGGAGCAGTACTTC.

This chain connects TRBV20-1 to TRBJ1-1; tentatively, D is TRBD1 (5 bases). CDR1 is DFQATT, CDR2 SNEGSKA, per germline (reference sequence). The CDR3 is made up of 11 amino acids. The V end was cut by 7 bases, the J end by 11 bases, with 17 bases between. The CDR3 nucleotides are TGCAGTGTAAATCGAGACAGAAGGGCTTTCTTT. Residues: CSVNRDRRAFF.

Regarding this clonotype: One junction end disagrees with the germline gene, perhaps due to a read error. The V and J genes are TRBV4-1 and TRBJ2-7; D call uncertain. Germline V lookup: CDR1 MGHRA, CDR2 YSYEKL. The CDR3 is made up of 15 amino acids. The CDR3 here is CASSQDPGSNYKQYF. The CDR3 nucleotides read TGCGCCAGCAGCCAAGACCCCGGCTCCAACTACAAGCAGTACTTC.